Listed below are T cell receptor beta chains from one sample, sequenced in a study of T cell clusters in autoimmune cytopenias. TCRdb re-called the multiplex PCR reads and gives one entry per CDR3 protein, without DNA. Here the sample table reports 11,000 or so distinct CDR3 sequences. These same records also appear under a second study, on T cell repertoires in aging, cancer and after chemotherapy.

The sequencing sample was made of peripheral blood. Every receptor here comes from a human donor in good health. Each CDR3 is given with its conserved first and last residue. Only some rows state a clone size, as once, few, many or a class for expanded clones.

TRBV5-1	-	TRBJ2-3	CASSLWEGTDTQYF
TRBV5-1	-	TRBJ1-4	CASSIGTGPNEKLFF
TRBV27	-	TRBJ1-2	CASGGGQGHYGYTF
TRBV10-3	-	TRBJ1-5	CAIGGGSNQPQHF
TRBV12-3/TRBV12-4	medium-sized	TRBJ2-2	CASGATRSGELFF
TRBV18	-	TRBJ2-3	CASSATSGGTDTQYF
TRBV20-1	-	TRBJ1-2	CSAKGQSNYGYTF
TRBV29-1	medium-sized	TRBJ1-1	CSVAPLGGLAEAFF
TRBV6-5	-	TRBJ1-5	CASSPARGFSNQPQHF
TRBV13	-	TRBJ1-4	CASSSHRENGVATNEKLFF
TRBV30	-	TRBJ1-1	CAWRPRITQNTEAFF
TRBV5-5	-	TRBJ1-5	CASSLERQGTQPQHF
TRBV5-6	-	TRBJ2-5	CASSLGSGRETQYF
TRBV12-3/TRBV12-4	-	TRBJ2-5	CASSLGLASDQETQYF
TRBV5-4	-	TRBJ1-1	CASSQGGGYTEAFF
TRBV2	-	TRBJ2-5	CASSREGLDIQTQYF